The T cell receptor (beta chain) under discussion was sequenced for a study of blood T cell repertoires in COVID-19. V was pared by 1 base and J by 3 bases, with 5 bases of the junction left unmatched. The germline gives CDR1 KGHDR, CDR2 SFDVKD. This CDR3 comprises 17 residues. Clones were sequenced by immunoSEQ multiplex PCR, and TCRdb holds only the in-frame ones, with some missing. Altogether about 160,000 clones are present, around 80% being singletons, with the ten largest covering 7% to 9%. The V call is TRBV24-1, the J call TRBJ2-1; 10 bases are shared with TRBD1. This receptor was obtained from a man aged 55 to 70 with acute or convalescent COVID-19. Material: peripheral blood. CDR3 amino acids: CATSDFRTGGSYNEQFF. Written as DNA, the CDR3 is TGTGCCACCAGTGATTTTAGGACAGGGGGTAGCTACAATGAGCAGTTCTTC.